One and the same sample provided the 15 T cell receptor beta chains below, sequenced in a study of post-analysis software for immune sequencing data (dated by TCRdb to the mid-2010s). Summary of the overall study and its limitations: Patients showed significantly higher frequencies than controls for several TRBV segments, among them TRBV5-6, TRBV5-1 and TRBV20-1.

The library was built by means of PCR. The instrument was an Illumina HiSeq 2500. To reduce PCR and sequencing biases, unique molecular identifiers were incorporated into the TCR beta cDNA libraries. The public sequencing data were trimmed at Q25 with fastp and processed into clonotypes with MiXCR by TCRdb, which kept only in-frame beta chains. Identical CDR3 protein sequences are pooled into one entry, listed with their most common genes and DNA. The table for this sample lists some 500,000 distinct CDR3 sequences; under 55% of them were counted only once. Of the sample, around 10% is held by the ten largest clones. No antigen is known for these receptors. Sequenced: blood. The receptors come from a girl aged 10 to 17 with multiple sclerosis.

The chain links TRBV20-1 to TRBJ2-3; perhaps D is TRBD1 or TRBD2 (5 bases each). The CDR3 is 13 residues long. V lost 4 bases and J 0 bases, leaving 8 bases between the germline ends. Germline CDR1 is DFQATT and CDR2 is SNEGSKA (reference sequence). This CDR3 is CSAKGPSTDTQYF. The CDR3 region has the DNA TGCAGTGCTAAGGGACCCAGCACAGATACGCAGTATTTT.

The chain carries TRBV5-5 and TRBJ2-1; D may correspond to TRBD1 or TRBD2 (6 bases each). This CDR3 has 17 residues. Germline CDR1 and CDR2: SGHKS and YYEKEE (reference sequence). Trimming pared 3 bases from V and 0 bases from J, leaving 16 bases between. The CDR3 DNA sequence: TGTGCCAGCAGCTCCGGCCGGGGGCTATACTCCTACAATGAGCAGTTCTTC. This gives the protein CASSSGRGLYSYNEQFF.

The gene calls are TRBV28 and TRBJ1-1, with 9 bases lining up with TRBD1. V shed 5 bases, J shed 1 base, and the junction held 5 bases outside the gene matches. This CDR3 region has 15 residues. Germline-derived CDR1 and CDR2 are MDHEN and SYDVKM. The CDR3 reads CASSLGDRENTEAFF. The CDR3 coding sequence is TGTGCCAGCAGTCTAGGGGACAGGGAGAACACTGAAGCTTTCTTT.

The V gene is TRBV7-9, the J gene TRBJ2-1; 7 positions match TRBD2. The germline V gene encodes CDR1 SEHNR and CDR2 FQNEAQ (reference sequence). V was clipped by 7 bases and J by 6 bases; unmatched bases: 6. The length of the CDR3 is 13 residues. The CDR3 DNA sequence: TGTGCCAGCACCGTTATAGCGGGCAATGAGCAGTTCTTC. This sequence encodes CASTVIAGNEQFF.

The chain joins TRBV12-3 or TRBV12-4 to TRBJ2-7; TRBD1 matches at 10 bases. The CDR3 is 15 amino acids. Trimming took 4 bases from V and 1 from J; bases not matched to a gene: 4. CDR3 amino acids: CASSYAGQGSYEQYF. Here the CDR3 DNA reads TGTGCCAGCAGTTATGCGGGACAGGGGTCCTACGAGCAGTACTTC.

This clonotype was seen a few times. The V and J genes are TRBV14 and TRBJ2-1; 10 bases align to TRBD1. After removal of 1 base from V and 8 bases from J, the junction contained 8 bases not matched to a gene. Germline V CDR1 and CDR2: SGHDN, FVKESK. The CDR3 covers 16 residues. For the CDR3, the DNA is TGTGCCAGCAGCCAAGTGGGTTGGGACAGGGGAGATGAGCAGTTCTTC. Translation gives CASSQVGWDRGDEQFF.

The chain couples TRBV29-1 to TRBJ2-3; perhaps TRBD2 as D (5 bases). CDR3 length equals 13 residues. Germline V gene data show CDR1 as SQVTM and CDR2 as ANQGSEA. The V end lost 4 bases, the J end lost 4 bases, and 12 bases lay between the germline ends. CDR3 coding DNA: TGCAGCGTTGGTAAGGGAGACCCAGATACGCAGTATTTT. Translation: CSVGKGDPDTQYF.

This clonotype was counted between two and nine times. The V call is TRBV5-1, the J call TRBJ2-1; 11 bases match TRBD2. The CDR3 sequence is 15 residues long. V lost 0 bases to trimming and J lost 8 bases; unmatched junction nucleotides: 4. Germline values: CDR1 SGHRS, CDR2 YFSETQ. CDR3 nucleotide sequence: TGCGCCAGCAGCTTGGTACTAGCGGGAGACGATGAGCAGTTCTTC. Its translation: CASSLVLAGDDEQFF.

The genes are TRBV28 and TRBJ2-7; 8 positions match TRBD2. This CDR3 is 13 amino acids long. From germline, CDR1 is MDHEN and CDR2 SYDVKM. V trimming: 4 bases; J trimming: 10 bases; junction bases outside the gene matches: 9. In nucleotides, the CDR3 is TGTGCCAGCAGTTCACGGGAGGGAGAGGCCCAGTACTTC. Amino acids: CASSSREGEAQYF. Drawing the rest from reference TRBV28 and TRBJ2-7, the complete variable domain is DVKVTQSSRYLVKRTGEKVFLECVQDMDHENMFWYRQDPGLGLRLIYFSYDVKMKEKGDIPEGYSVSREKKERFSLILESASTNQTSMYLCASSSREGEAQYFGPGTRLTVT.

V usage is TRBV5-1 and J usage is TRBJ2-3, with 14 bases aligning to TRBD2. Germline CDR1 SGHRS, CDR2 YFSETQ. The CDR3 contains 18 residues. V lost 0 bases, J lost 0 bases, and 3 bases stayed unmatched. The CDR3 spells CASSLGGLAGASTDTQYF. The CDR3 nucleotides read TGCGCCAGCAGCTTGGGGGGACTAGCGGGAGCTAGCACAGATACGCAGTATTTT.

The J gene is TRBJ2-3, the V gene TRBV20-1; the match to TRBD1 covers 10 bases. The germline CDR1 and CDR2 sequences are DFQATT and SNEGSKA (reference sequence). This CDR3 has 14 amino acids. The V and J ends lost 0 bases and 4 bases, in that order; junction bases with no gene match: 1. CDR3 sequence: CSARDGQGADTQYF. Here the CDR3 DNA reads TGCAGTGCTAGAGATGGACAGGGGGCAGATACGCAGTATTTT.

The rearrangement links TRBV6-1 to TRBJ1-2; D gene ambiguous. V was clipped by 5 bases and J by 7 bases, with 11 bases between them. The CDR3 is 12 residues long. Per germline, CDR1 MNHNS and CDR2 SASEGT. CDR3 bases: TGTGCCAGCAGTCCCAGCGGGGTTGGCTACACCTTC. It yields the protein CASSPSGVGYTF.

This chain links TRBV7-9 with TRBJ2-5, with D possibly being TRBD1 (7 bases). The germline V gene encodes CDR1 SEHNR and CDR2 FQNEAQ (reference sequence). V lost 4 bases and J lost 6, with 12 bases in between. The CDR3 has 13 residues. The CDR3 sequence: CASSSRGEKTQYF. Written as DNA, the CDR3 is TGTGCCAGCAGCTCCAGGGGGGAAAAGACCCAGTACTTC.

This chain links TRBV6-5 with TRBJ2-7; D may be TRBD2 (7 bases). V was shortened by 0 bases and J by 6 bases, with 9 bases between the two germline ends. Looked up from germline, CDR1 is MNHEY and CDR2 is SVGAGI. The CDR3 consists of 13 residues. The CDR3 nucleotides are TGTGCCAGCAGTTACTCGGGAGGGGGCGAGCAGTACTTC. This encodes CASSYSGGGEQYF.

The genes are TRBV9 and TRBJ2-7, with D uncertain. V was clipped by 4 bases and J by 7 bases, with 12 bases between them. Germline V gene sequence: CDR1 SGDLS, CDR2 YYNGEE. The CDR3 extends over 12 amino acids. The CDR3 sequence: CASSQPDGEQYF. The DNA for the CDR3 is TGTGCCAGCAGCCAACCTGACGGGGAGCAGTACTTC. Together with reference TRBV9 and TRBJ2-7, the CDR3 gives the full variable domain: DSGVTQTPKHLITATGQRVTLRCSPRSGDLSVYWYQQSLDQGLQFLIQYYNGEERAKGNILERFSAQQFPDLHSELNLSSLELGDSALYFCASSQPDGEQYFGPGTRLTVT.